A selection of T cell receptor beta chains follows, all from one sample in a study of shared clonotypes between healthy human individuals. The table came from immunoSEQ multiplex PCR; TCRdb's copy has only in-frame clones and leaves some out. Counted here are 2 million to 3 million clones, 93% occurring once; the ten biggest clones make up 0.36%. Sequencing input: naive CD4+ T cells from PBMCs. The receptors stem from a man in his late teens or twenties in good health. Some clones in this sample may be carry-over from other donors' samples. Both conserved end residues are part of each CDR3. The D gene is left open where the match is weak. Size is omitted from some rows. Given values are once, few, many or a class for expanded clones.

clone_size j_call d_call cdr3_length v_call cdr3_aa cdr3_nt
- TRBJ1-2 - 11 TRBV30 CACGGVYGYTF TGTGCCTGTGGGGGCGTCTATGGCTACACCTTC
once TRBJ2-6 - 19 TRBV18 CASSPNGGQEIPGANVLTF TGTGCCAGCTCACCCAACGGTGGGCAGGAGATACCTGGGGCCAACGTCCTGACTTTC
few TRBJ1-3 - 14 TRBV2 CASGSLRGGNTIYF TGTGCCAGCGGGAGCCTCCGAGGAGGAAACACCATATATTTT
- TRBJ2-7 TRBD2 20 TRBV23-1 CASSHYTGTSGRPVSYEQYF TGCGCCAGCAGTCACTACACCGGGACTAGCGGGAGGCCGGTCTCCTACGAGCAGTACTTC
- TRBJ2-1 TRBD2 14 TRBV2 CASSGPSGNNEQFF TGTGCCAGCAGTGGGCCTAGCGGGAACAATGAGCAGTTCTTC
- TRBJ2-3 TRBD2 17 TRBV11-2 CASSQLAGGSTTDTQYF TGTGCCAGCAGCCAATTAGCCGGCGGGAGTACAACAGATACGCAGTATTTT
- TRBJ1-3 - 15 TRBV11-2 CASSLVAVTGNTIYF TGTGCCAGCAGCTTAGTTGCGGTCACTGGAAACACCATATATTTT
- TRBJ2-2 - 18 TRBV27 CASSGRTLGWGHTGELFF TGTGCCAGCAGTGGGAGGACCCTCGGGTGGGGCCACACCGGGGAGCTGTTTTTT
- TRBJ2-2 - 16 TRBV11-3 CASSLRGGTNTGELFF TGTGCCAGCAGCTTGCGCGGAGGGACTAACACCGGGGAGCTGTTTTTT
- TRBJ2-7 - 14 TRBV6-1 CASTSGGHRPEQYF TGTGCCAGCACCTCTGGGGGTCATAGGCCCGAGCAGTACTTC
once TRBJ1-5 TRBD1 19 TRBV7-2 CASSLRGAGQGAVNQPQHF TGTGCCAGCAGCTTACGAGGGGCGGGCCAGGGGGCGGTCAATCAGCCCCAGCATTTT
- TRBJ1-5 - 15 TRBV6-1 CASSVFIQVDQPQHF TGTGCCAGCAGTGTATTCATACAGGTAGATCAGCCCCAGCATTTT
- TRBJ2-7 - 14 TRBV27 CASSKLTSSYEQYF TGTGCCAGCAGTAAACTGACGAGCTCCTACGAGCAGTACTTC
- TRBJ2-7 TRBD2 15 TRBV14 CASSQETSRSYEQYF TGTGCCAGCAGCCAAGAGACTAGCCGATCCTACGAGCAGTACTTC
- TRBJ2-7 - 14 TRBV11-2 CASSLSGGPYEQYF TGTGCCAGCAGCTTAAGCGGAGGTCCCTACGAGCAGTACTTC
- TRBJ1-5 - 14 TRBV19 CASSRLFTGQPQHF TGTGCCAGTAGCCGACTCTTTACGGGTCAGCCCCAGCATTTT
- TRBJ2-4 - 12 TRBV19 CASSINENIQYF TGTGCCAGTAGTATCAATGAAAACATTCAGTACTTC
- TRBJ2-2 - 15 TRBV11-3 CASSSTVQNTGELFF TGTGCCAGCAGCTCGACGGTTCAGAACACCGGGGAGCTGTTTTTT
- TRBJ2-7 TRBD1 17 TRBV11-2 CASSQGDRGRRSYEQYF TGTGCCAGCAGCCAAGGGGACAGGGGCAGGAGATCATACGAGCAGTACTTC
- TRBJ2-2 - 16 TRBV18 CASSPATGRGTGELFF TGTGCCAGCTCCCCTGCGACAGGACGGGGCACCGGGGAGCTGTTTTTT
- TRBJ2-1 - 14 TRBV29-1 CSVGGLGLAGEQFF TGCAGCGTGGGGGGACTGGGGCTGGCCGGTGAGCAGTTCTTC
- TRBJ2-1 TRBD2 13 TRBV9 CASSSTSANEQFF TGTGCCAGCAGCTCGACTAGCGCCAATGAGCAGTTCTTC
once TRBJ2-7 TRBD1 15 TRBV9 CASSTQTGDGYEQYF TGTGCCAGCAGCACCCAAACAGGGGACGGATACGAGCAGTACTTC
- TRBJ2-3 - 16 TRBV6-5 CASSSGTIHRTDTQYF TGTGCCAGCAGTTCCGGGACAATCCACCGCACAGATACGCAGTATTTT
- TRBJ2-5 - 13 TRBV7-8 CASSEVREETQYF TGTGCCAGCAGCGAAGTGCGAGAAGAGACCCAGTACTTC
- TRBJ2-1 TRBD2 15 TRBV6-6 CASSPGLAGVDEQFF TGTGCCAGCAGTCCCGGACTAGCGGGAGTGGATGAGCAGTTCTTC
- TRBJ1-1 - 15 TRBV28 CASSLAGHFNTEAFF TGTGCCAGCAGTTTAGCTGGACATTTTAACACTGAAGCTTTCTTT
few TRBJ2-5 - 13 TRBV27 CASSLQGRETQYF TGTGCCAGCAGTTTACAGGGGAGGGAGACCCAGTACTTC
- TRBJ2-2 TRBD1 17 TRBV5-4 CASSLKGDRAPTGELFF TGTGCCAGCAGCCTGAAGGGGGACAGAGCGCCCACCGGGGAGCTGTTTTTT
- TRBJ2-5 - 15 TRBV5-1 CASSLGVGSGETQYF TGCGCCAGCAGCTTGGGTGTGGGCTCGGGAGAGACCCAGTACTTC
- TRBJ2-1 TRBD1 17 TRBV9 CASSASFHGTGDHEQFF TGTGCCAGCAGCGCAAGCTTTCACGGGACAGGGGATCATGAGCAGTTCTTC
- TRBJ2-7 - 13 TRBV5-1 CASSLSYLYEQYF TGCGCCAGCAGCTTATCTTATTTATACGAGCAGTACTTC
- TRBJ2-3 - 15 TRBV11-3 CASSSTGVSTDTQYF TGTGCCAGCAGCTCCACGGGGGTTAGCACAGATACGCAGTATTTT
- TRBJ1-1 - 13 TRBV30 CAWSVGSATEAFF TGTGCCTGGAGTGTAGGCAGCGCCACTGAAGCTTTCTTT
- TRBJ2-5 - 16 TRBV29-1 CSVEDQGRRYQETQYF TGCAGCGTTGAAGATCAGGGCCGGAGGTACCAAGAGACCCAGTACTTC
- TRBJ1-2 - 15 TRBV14 CASSPGGARAYGYTF TGTGCCAGCAGCCCTGGGGGGGCGCGGGCCTATGGCTACACCTTC
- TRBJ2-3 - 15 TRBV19 CASSPVPPEGDTQYF TGTGCCAGTAGTCCCGTTCCCCCCGAGGGGGATACGCAGTATTTT